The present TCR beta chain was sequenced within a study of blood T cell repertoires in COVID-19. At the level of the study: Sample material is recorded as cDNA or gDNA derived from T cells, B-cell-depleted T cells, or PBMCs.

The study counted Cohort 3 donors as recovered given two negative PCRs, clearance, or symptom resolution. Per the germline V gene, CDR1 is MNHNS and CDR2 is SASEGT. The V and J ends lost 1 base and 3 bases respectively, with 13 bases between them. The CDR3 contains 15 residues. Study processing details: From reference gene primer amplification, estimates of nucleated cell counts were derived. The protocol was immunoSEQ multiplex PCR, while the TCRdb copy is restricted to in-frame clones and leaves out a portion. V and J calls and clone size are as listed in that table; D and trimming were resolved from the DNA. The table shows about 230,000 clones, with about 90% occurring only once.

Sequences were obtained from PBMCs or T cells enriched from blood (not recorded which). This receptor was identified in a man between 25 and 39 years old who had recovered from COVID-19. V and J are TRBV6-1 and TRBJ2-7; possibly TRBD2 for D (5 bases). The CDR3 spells CASSEVWGVVYEQYF. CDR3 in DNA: TGTGCCAGCAGTGAAGTCTGGGGAGTGGTCTACGAGCAGTACTTC.